These 32 T cell receptor beta chains were all obtained from the same sample, sequenced in a study of beta chain features in type 1 diabetes. Expressed TCRB transcripts got sequenced, as all isolated RNA was reverse transcribed. The protocol was immunoSEQ multiplex PCR, while the TCRdb copy is restricted to in-frame clones and leaves out a portion. Found here are 70,000 to 90,000 clones, 30% to 40% of them singletons; the top ten hold 0.45%. Material for sequencing was stem cell memory CD4+ T cells from blood. These receptors originate from a woman in her late teens or twenties in good health.

This rearrangement joins TRBV4-1 to TRBJ2-7; D gene uncertain. The CDR3 length is 13 residues. V was clipped by 4 bases and J by 1 base, with 8 bases between them. Germline V gene data show CDR1 as MGHRA and CDR2 as YSYEKL. CDR3 residues: CASSLAQSYEQYF. As DNA, the CDR3 is TGCGCCAGCAGCCTCGCTCAGTCCTACGAGCAGTACTTC.

This chain links TRBV6-5 with TRBJ2-7; 7 bases agree with TRBD2. Germline CDR1 MNHEY, CDR2 SVGAGI. This CDR3 comprises 16 residues. With V trimmed by 4 bases and J by 4 bases, 13 bases remained unmatched. The CDR3 protein is CASSSRRSRTRYEQYF. The CDR3, as DNA: TGTGCCAGCAGTTCCCGGCGCTCTCGGACTAGGTACGAGCAGTACTTC.

This clone has just a few counts. The V and J genes are TRBV6-1 and TRBJ1-2; 9 bases are shared with TRBD1. Germline CDR1 is MNHNS and CDR2 is SASEGT. V lost 6 bases and J lost 7; bases outside the gene matches: 6. The CDR3 has 13 residues. The CDR3, as DNA: TGTGCCAGCAGACTACAGGGGGCGGCTGGCTACACCTTC. This gives the protein CASRLQGAAGYTF.

This clone was counted a few times. The V and J genes are TRBV20-1 and TRBJ2-1; D remains ambiguous. Trimming removed 6 bases from V and 2 bases from J, with 5 bases in between. Germline V gene sequence: CDR1 DFQATT, CDR2 SNEGSKA (reference sequence). The CDR3 loop spans 11 amino acids. CDR3 bases: TGCAGTGCCACAACCTACAATGAGCAGTTCTTC. Translating gives CSATTYNEQFF.

The rearrangement uses TRBV4-3 and TRBJ2-3; weak D call: TRBD1 (6 bases). Trimming pared 6 bases from V and 0 bases from J, leaving 10 bases between. Germline V gives CDR1 LGHNA, CDR2 YSLEER. The CDR3 runs to 14 residues. The CDR3 sequence is CASSGGLSTDTQYF. The CDR3 nucleotides read TGCGCCAGCAGTGGGGGCCTAAGCACAGATACGCAGTATTTT.

This sequence joins TRBV9 and TRBJ2-2, with D maybe TRBD2 (6 bases). The CDR3 runs to 16 residues. In germline, CDR1 is SGDLS, CDR2 YYNGEE. Trimming stripped 0 bases from V and 5 bases from J, with 14 bases between. The CDR3 DNA is TGTGCCAGCAGCGTAGTAGGAGGGCAGAAGACCGGGGAGCTGTTTTTT. Protein: CASSVVGGQKTGELFF.

The table lists this clone with many counts. J is TRBJ2-6 and V is TRBV7-2, with 7 bases matching TRBD1. The germline V gene encodes CDR1 SGHTA and CDR2 FQGNSA. The CDR3 runs to 18 residues. Germline trimming cut 1 base from V and 1 base from J; bases unmatched to any gene: 7. For the CDR3, the DNA is TGTGCCAGCAGCTTAGATGGGACAGCGAGATCTGGGGCCAACGTCCTGACTTTC. Its protein is CASSLDGTARSGANVLTF. Variable domain in full (rest from reference TRBV7-2 and TRBJ2-6): GAGVSQSPSNKVTEKGKDVELRCDPISGHTALYWYRQSLGQGLEFLIYFQGNSAPDKSGLPSDRFSAERTGGSVSTLTIQRTQQEDSAVYLCASSLDGTARSGANVLTFGAGSRLTVL.

This CDR3 is CASSLSSGVGTGELFF. The CDR3 nucleotides are TGTGCCAGCAGTTTGTCCAGCGGGGTGGGCACCGGGGAGCTGTTTTTT. The rearrangement links TRBV27 to TRBJ2-2; 7 positions match TRBD2. CDR1 and CDR2 from the germline V gene are MNHEY and SMNVEV (reference sequence). The CDR3 loop spans 16 amino acids. Unmatched junction bases numbered 8, after V lost 3 bases and J lost 4 bases.

The J gene is TRBJ1-6, the V gene TRBV30; TRBD1 might be the D (6 bases). The germline gives CDR1 GTSNPN, CDR2 SVGIG (reference sequence). Trimming removed 8 bases from V and 5 bases from J, with 13 bases in between. This CDR3 is 13 amino acids long. DNA for the CDR3: TGTGCCGGAGCAGGGGAAAATAATTCACCCCTCCACTTT. This sequence encodes CAGAGENNSPLHF.

The CDR3 sequence is CASSVEGTGSYEQYF. The CDR3 coding sequence is TGTGCCAGCAGCGTAGAGGGGACAGGTTCCTACGAGCAGTACTTC. The genes are TRBV9 and TRBJ2-7; 8 bases line up with TRBD1. CDR1 is SGDLS and CDR2 is YYNGEE in the germline V gene. V shed 0 bases and J 1 base; nucleotides not matched to a gene: 3. The CDR3 sequence is 15 residues long.

This clone was seen a few times. The chain carries TRBV7-9 and TRBJ2-1; TRBD1 matches 11 bases. V was pared by 4 bases and J by 7 bases, with 9 bases of the junction left unmatched. The CDR3 spans 16 residues. CDR1 is SEHNR and CDR2 is FQNEAQ in the germline V gene (reference sequence). The CDR3 loop is CASSSFTGTGGNEQFF. The CDR3 DNA reads as TGTGCCAGCAGCTCGTTCACCGGGACAGGGGGTAATGAGCAGTTCTTC.

V is TRBV19 and J is TRBJ2-7; 8 bases line up with TRBD1. The length of the CDR3 is 14 residues. V dropped 3 bases and J dropped 5; count of bases not matched to a gene: 6. Germline V CDR1 and CDR2: LNHDA, SQIVND (reference sequence). The CDR3 bases are TGTGCCAGTAGTATTACGGACAGGGACCACGAGCAGTACTTC. It is translated as CASSITDRDHEQYF.

The table lists this clone with a few counts. The chain is built from TRBV5-5 and TRBJ2-1; D may be TRBD2 (5 bases). Germline V gene data show CDR1 as SGHKS and CDR2 as YYEKEE (reference sequence). CDR3 length equals 14 residues. Trimming left V 2 bases short and J 10 bases short, with 16 bases between. The DNA for the CDR3 is TGTGCCAGCAGCTTCTTCCTAGCCCAGAGGGAGCAGTTCTTC. The encoded protein is CASSFFLAQREQFF. Full variable domain (missing parts from reference TRBV5-5 and TRBJ2-1): DAGVTQSPTHLIKTRGQQVTLRCSPISGHKSVSWYQQVLGQGPQFIFQYYEKEERGRGNFPDRFSARQFPNYSSELNVNALLLGDSALYLCASSFFLAQREQFFGPGTRLTVL.

This clone has only a few counts. V usage is TRBV19 and J usage is TRBJ2-2, with TRBD1 identical over 7 bases. Per germline, CDR1 LNHDA and CDR2 SQIVND (reference sequence). The V gene end was trimmed by 4 bases and the J gene end by 1 base; junction bases not matched to a gene: 3. The CDR3 totals 15 residues. CDR3 nucleotides: TGTGCCAGTAGTAGGGGACAGTTGAACACCGGGGAGCTGTTTTTT. It specifies CASSRGQLNTGELFF.

The V call is TRBV5-1, the J call TRBJ2-3; 7 positions match TRBD1. Germline CDR1 and CDR2: SGHRS and YFSETQ. V shed 4 bases and J 3 bases; nucleotides not matched to a gene: 8. The CDR3 contains 15 residues. CDR3 sequence (DNA): TGCGCCAGCAGCGAGGGGACAGCGGAAACAGATACGCAGTATTTT. Translating gives CASSEGTAETDTQYF.

The chain carries TRBV10-3 and TRBJ1-1; 8 bases align to TRBD1. V lost 1 base to trimming and J lost 7 bases; unmatched junction nucleotides: 5. Germline lookup yields CDR1 ENHRY and CDR2 SYGVKD. The CDR3 totals 14 residues. The CDR3 loop reads CAISELDRGREAFF. In DNA form, the CDR3 reads TGTGCCATCAGTGAGTTAGACAGGGGCCGTGAAGCTTTCTTT.

This chain connects TRBV30 to TRBJ1-1; D is ambiguous. This CDR3 comprises 12 residues. The germline CDR1 and CDR2 sequences are GTSNPN and SVGIG (reference sequence). V was clipped by 3 bases and J by 0 bases, with 5 bases between them. The CDR3: CAWSRLNTEAFF. CDR3 nucleotide sequence: TGTGCCTGGAGCCGTTTGAACACTGAAGCTTTCTTT.

For the CDR3, the DNA is TGTGCCAGCCGCCGGGACACCGGGAATGAAAAACTGTTTTTT. Protein sequence: CASRRDTGNEKLFF. The chain carries TRBV2 and TRBJ1-4, with D perhaps TRBD1 (6 bases). Germline CDR1 and CDR2: SNHLY and FYNNEI. With 8 bases removed from V and 5 bases from J, the gap between germline ends came to 15 bases. This CDR3 has 14 residues.

The DNA for the CDR3 is TGTGCCATCAGTGGGACAGGGAACGCCGACACTGAAGCTTTCTTT. Protein sequence: CAISGTGNADTEAFF. The chain uses TRBV10-3 and TRBJ1-1, with 8 nucleotides matching TRBD1. Unmatched junction bases numbered 7, after V lost 4 bases and J lost 3 bases. Looked up from germline, CDR1 is ENHRY and CDR2 is SYGVKD. CDR3 length: 15 amino acids.

The CDR3 sequence is CASGNTETQYF. The DNA for the CDR3 is TGTGCTAGTGGCAACACGGAGACCCAGTACTTC. This rearrangement joins TRBV12-5 to TRBJ2-5; D not certain. The CDR3 loop spans 11 amino acids. V was trimmed by 6 bases and J by 5 bases, leaving 7 bases between them. Germline V CDR1 and CDR2: LGHNT, FRNRAP.

V is TRBV11-2 and J is TRBJ2-1; TRBD2 matches at 14 bases. Trimming removed 6 bases from V and 9 bases from J; junction bases left unmatched: 7. Germline V gene lookup returns CDR1 SGHAT and CDR2 FQNNGV. This CDR3 comprises 15 residues. The CDR3 DNA sequence: TGTGCCAGCAGTCCGGGACTAGCGGGGGCGGGTGAGCAGTTCTTC. The encoded protein is CASSPGLAGAGEQFF.

The V gene is TRBV7-3, the J gene TRBJ2-7, with 8 nucleotides matching TRBD1. The CDR3 length is 13 residues. Germline loops: CDR1 SGHTA, CDR2 FQGTGA. The ends lost 3 bases at V and 5 bases at J; junction bases unmatched: 3. The CDR3 sequence is CASSFRQGHEQYF. The CDR3 DNA reads as TGTGCCAGCAGCTTCCGACAGGGGCACGAGCAGTACTTC.

This clone was seen more than once but under ten times. The J gene is TRBJ1-1, the V gene TRBV6-1, with D maybe TRBD1 (6 bases). Germline CDR1 reads MNHNS; CDR2 reads SASEGT. V gave up 5 bases and J gave up 6 bases, with 10 bases separating them. This CDR3 comprises 12 residues. The CDR3 spells CASSTGFAEAFF. The CDR3 DNA follows: TGTGCCAGCAGTACAGGGTTCGCTGAAGCTTTCTTT.

For this clone: Other DNA sequences in the same sample also yield this CDR3. The gene calls are TRBV5-1 and TRBJ2-2; D may be TRBD2 (5 bases). CDR3 length equals 14 residues. With 2 bases removed from V and 2 bases from J, the gap between germline ends came to 7 bases. The V gene's germline CDR1 is SGHRS and CDR2 YFSETQ. CDR3 DNA: TGCGCCAGCAGCTTAGGAGGAAACACCGGGGAGCTGTTTTTT. Residues: CASSLGGNTGELFF.

This clone turned up a few times. The chain has TRBV11-2 and TRBJ2-1; TRBD2 might be the D (6 bases). The CDR3 length is 14 residues. The V gene lost 3 bases and the J gene lost 2 bases, with 8 bases spanning the gap. Germline lookup yields CDR1 SGHAT and CDR2 FQNNGV. The CDR3 loop is CASSFSGAYNEQFF. CDR3 DNA sequence: TGTGCCAGCAGCTTCTCGGGGGCCTACAATGAGCAGTTCTTC. Drawing the rest from reference TRBV11-2 and TRBJ2-1, the complete variable domain is EAGVAQSPRYKIIEKRQSVAFWCNPISGHATLYWYQQILGQGPKLLIQFQNNGVVDDSQLPKDRFSAERLKGVDSTLKIQPAKLEDSAVYLCASSFSGAYNEQFFGPGTRLTVL.

The CDR3 DNA follows: TGTGCCAGCAGCTCCGGGACTGAAGAGACCCAGTACTTC. Its protein is CASSSGTEETQYF. This chain joins TRBV5-6 and TRBJ2-5, with D possibly matching TRBD2 (6 bases). The V and J ends lost 3 bases and 3 bases respectively, with 9 bases between them. Germline V gene sequence: CDR1 SGHDT, CDR2 YYEEEE. The CDR3 extends over 13 amino acids.

The chain recombines TRBV29-1 with TRBJ2-1; TRBD1 matches at 7 bases. Germline lookup yields CDR1 SQVTM and CDR2 ANQGSEA. V dropped 3 bases and J dropped 7; count of bases not matched to a gene: 6. The CDR3 sequence is 13 residues long. CDR3 loop: CSVEAGGMNEQFF. The CDR3 region has the DNA TGCAGCGTTGAGGCAGGGGGAATGAATGAGCAGTTCTTC.

This clone was detected only a few times. This chain connects TRBV18 to TRBJ2-7; D might be TRBD1 (7 bases). In germline, CDR1 is KGHSH, CDR2 LQKENI. This CDR3 has 12 amino acids. V was clipped by 5 bases and J by 6 bases, with 11 bases between them. CDR3 DNA: TGTGCCAGCTCAGGGAGGACAGGCGAGCAGTACTTC. Amino acid sequence: CASSGRTGEQYF.

The chain recombines TRBV7-2 with TRBJ2-7; D not certain. Germline CDR1 SGHTA, CDR2 FQGNSA. V gave up 1 base and J gave up 0 bases, with 7 bases separating them. The CDR3 is 14 residues long. CDR3 sequence: CASSLGRLSYEQYF. The DNA for the CDR3 is TGTGCCAGCAGCTTAGGCAGGCTCTCCTACGAGCAGTACTTC.

This clone has a handful of counts. The CDR3 reads CASSLFGQGLRKLFF. The CDR3 nucleotides are TGTGCCAGCAGCTTATTCGGACAGGGCCTGAGAAAACTGTTTTTT. The J gene is TRBJ1-4, the V gene TRBV11-2; TRBD1 agrees at 8 bases. Germline CDR1 SGHAT, CDR2 FQNNGV. The CDR3 sequence is 15 residues long. V gave up 2 bases and J gave up 10 bases; unmatched junction bases: 9.

This clone was picked up many times. The chain has TRBV30 and TRBJ2-3; D possibly corresponds to TRBD1 (6 bases). V lost 2 bases to trimming and J lost 4 bases, with 10 bases between them. Germline lookup yields CDR1 GTSNPN and CDR2 SVGIG (reference sequence). The CDR3 is 13 amino acids. CDR3 sequence (DNA): TGTGCCTGGAGTTCCAGGACAGCAGATACGCAGTATTTT. This translates into CAWSSRTADTQYF.

The rearrangement uses TRBV2 and TRBJ2-7, with D tentatively TRBD2 (6 bases). The CDR3 runs 15 residues. Between the trimmed V and J ends, which lost 7 bases and 2 bases, there was a span of 18 bases. The germline gives CDR1 SNHLY, CDR2 FYNNEI. CDR3 residues: CASKRSAGFAYEQYF. CDR3 sequence (DNA): TGTGCCAGCAAGCGAAGTGCGGGATTTGCCTACGAGCAGTACTTC.